The T cell receptor (beta chain) described here comes from a study of early T cells in non-severe SARS-CoV-2 infection (dated by TCRdb to 2020 to 2023). Study-level background: TCR sequencing used bulk RNA from unsorted whole blood, so alpha and beta chains could not be paired.

From the cysteine through the phenylalanine, the CDR3 covers 14 amino acids. CDR3 DNA only is kept here, 42 bases in frame from base 1. According to the germline V gene, CDR1 reads MDHEN and CDR2 reads SYDVKM. The junction shows trimming of 10 bases on V and 0 bases on J, plus 12 bases between the germline ends. Set within a cohort of healthcare workers in London, UK, this nested case-control study involved weekly PCR testing of nasopharyngeal swabs along with blood sampling. Healthcare workers were recruited during the week of the UK lockdown, between 23 and 31 March 2020, and followed weekly for up to 16 weeks. Results the study describes overall, beyond this receptor: VDJdb matching was skewed toward anti-spike CD8 responses and likely underestimated virus-specific expansions by missing private and CD4 specificities.

In its sample, this clonotype was seen a few times. The specificity of this receptor is unknown. No much larger clonotype is one base removed from it; base qualities were not supplied. Library prep was done by 5' RACE. The reads were generated on a NextSeq 500. In the TCR library protocol, unique molecular identifiers were attached to individual cDNA molecules to correct for PCR bias and sequencing error. Both TCR alpha and beta chains were sequenced, and tight co-correlation was observed between alpha and beta sequence abundances in each sample. Per the original workflow: Decombinator V4 was used to annotate TCR sequences for V gene, J gene and CDR3. Expanded TCRs were defined as changing significantly between any two time points under a Poisson model with p below 0.0001. TCR abundances were normalised to the total number of TCRs sequenced per sample and were expressed as counts per million. TRAV1-2 paired with TRAJ12, TRAJ20 or TRAJ33 defined MAIT TCRs, while TRAV10 paired with TRAJ18 defined iNKT TCRs. VDJdb, accessed 1 November 2021, was searched for CMV, EBV and SARS-CoV-2 annotated TCRs, with TCRs annotated for multiple antigens excluded. The public reads were reprocessed in TCRdb via fastp at Q25 and MiXCR, keeping in-frame beta chains. For every CDR3 protein sequence, its rows merge into one entry that carries the most common genes and DNA. Clone size and V and J calls follow TCRdb, not the original study. The sample contains some 67,000 distinct CDR3 sequences, roughly 13% of them found a single time. Of the sample, over 11% falls within the top ten clones.

The sequenced sample was whole blood. This receptor was obtained from an adult who was a healthcare worker with PCR-confirmed SARS-CoV-2 infection or an uninfected control (not recorded which). The receptor chain draws on TRBV28 and TRBJ1-4, with TRBD1 as a weak D call on 6 bases. The CDR3 reads as follows: CATEDSATNEKLFF. The nucleotides are TGTGCCACCGAGGACAGTGCAACTAATGAAAAACTGTTTTTT.